This TCR beta chain was captured by sequencing in a study of tumor and adjacent non-tumor tissue in lung cancer. Study as a whole: The patients, roughly 9 men and five or six women, were about 31 to 76 with stage I to III disease. General study findings and limits: TCR diversity was significantly greater in tumor than normal lung tissue.

RNA was extracted from bulk tissue without any cell sorting. CDR1 is MGHRA and CDR2 is YSYEKL in the germline V gene. This CDR3 is built from 13 residues. A modified ARM-PCR protocol with three rounds of nested PCR amplified TCRbeta. TCRdb called the multiplex PCR reads again in MiXCR, with one record for every CDR3 protein. The sample has under 140,000 distinct CDR3 sequences, over 75% seen once; the top ten hold 20% to 25%. Points on this clonotype: Its target is not known. A junction boundary mismatches the germline segment, possibly from a read error.

This TCR was sampled from an older man with non-small cell lung cancer. The sample was lung tumor tissue. The chain uses TRBV4-1 and TRBJ1-2, with D unclear. CDR3 sequence: CASSQERVDDYTF. The CDR3 region has the DNA TGTGCCAGCAGCCAAGAAAGGGTGGATGACTACACCTTC.